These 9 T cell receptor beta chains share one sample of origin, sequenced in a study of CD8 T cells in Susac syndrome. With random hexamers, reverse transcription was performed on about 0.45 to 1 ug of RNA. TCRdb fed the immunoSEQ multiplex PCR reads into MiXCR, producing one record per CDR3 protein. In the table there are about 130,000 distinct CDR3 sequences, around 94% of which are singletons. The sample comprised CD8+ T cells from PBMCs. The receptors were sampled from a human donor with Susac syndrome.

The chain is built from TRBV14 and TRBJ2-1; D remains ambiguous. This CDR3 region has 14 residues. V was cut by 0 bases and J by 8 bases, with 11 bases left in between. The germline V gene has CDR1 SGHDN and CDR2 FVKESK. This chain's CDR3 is CASSQDTNDDEQFF. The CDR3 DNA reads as TGTGCCAGCAGCCAAGATACCAACGACGATGAGCAGTTCTTC. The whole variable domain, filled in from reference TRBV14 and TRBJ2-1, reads EAGVTQFPSHSVIEKGQTVTLRCDPISGHDNLYWYRRVMGKEIKFLLHFVKESKQDESGMPNNRFLAERTGGTYSTLKVQPAELEDSGVYFCASSQDTNDDEQFFGPGTRLTVL.

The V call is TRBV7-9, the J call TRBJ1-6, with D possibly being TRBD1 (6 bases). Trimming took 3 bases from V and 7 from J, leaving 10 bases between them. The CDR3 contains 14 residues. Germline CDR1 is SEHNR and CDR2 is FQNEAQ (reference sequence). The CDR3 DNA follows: TGTGCCAGCAGCTTGGGACAATTCAATTCACCCCTCCACTTT. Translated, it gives CASSLGQFNSPLHF.

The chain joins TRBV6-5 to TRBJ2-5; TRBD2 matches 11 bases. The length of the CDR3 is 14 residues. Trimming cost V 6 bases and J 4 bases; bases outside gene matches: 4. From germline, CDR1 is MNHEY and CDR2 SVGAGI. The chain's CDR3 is CASRRGLAGETQYF. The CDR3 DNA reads TGTGCCAGCAGGCGCGGACTAGCGGGAGAGACCCAGTACTTC.

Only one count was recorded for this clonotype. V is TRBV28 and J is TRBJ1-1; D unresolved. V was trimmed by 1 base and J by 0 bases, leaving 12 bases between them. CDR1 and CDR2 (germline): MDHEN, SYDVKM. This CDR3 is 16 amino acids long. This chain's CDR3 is CASSLSAGGMNTEAFF. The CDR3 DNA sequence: TGTGCCAGCAGTTTATCGGCTGGTGGAATGAACACTGAAGCTTTCTTT. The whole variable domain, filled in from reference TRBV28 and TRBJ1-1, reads DVKVTQSSRYLVKRTGEKVFLECVQDMDHENMFWYRQDPGLGLRLIYFSYDVKMKEKGDIPEGYSVSREKKERFSLILESASTNQTSMYLCASSLSAGGMNTEAFFGQGTRLTVV.

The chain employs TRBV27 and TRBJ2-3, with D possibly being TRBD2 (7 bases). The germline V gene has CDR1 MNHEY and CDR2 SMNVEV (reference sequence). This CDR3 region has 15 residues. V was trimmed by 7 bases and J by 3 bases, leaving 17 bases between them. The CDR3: CASTEGGGGTDTQYF. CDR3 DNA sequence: TGTGCCAGCACCGAAGGGGGGGGCGGGACAGATACGCAGTATTTT.

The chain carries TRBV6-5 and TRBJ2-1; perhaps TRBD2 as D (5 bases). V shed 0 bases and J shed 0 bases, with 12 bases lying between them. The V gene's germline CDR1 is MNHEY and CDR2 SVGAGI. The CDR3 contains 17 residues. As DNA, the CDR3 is TGTGCCAGCAGTTACTCGTCTTTGGCGGGCTCCTACAATGAGCAGTTCTTC. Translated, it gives CASSYSSLAGSYNEQFF.

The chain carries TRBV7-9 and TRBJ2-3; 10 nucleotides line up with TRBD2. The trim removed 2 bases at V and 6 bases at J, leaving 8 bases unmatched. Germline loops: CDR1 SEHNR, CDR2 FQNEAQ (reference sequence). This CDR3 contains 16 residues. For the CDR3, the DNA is TGTGCCAGCAGCTTATTCCTAGCGGGAGCGCCGGATACGCAGTATTTT. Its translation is CASSLFLAGAPDTQYF. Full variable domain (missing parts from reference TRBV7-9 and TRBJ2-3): DTGVSQNPRHKITKRGQNVTFRCDPISEHNRLYWYRQTLGQGPEFLTYFQNEAQLEKSRLLSDRFSAERPKGSFSTLEIQRTEQGDSAMYLCASSLFLAGAPDTQYFGPGTRLTVL.

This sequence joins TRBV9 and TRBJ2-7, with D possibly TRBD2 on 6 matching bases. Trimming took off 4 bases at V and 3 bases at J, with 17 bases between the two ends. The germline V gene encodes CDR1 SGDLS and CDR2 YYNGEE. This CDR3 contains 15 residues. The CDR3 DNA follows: TGTGCCAGCAGCCCGGAGGGGAGTTCCAGCTACGAGCAGTACTTC. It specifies CASSPEGSSSYEQYF.

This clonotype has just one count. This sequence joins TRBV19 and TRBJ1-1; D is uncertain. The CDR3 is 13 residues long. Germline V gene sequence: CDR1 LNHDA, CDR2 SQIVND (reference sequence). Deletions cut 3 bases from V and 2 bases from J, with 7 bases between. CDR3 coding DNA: TGTGCCAGTAGTATCGGCCATAACACTGAAGCTTTCTTT. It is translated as CASSIGHNTEAFF.